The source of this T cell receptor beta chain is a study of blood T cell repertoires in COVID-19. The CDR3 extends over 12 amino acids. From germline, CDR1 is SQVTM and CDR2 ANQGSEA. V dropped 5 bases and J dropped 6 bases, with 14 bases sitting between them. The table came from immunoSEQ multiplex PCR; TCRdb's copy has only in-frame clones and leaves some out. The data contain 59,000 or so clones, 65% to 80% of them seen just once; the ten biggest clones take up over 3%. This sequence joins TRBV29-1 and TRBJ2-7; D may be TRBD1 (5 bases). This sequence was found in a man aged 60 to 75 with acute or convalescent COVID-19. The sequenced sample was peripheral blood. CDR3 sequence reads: CSVRTGFVEQYF. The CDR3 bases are TGCAGCGTTCGTACAGGCTTTGTCGAGCAGTACTTC.